The 32 T cell receptor beta chains below all came from one sample that was sequenced in a study of PD-L1 blockade in urothelial cancer. The data were produced by immunoSEQ multiplex PCR, yet TCRdb's version contains in-frame clones alone and is incomplete. The sample lists fewer than 30,000 clones, around 84% occurring once. Time point denoted: peripheral blood 6 weeks after treatment start. Sequenced here: PBMCs, sampled around atezolizumab (anti-PD-L1) treatment. Receptor source: a man between 70 and 80 years old with urothelial cancer.

The rearrangement uses TRBV18 and TRBJ1-2; 7 nucleotides line up with TRBD1. The CDR3 totals 12 residues. CDR1 and CDR2 from the germline V gene are KGHSH and LQKENI. V shed 1 base, J shed 10 bases, and the junction held 3 bases outside the gene matches. This CDR3 is CASSPRDRDYTF. DNA for the CDR3: TGTGCCAGCTCACCACGGGACAGAGACTACACCTTC.

The V gene is TRBV30, the J gene TRBJ1-2, with D hard to call. The CDR3 covers 12 residues. The germline V gene encodes CDR1 GTSNPN and CDR2 SVGIG (reference sequence). V lost 4 bases to trimming and J lost 4 bases, with 10 bases between them. In DNA form, the CDR3 reads TGTGCCTGGACGTACGGTCGCTATGGCTACACCTTC. Amino acids: CAWTYGRYGYTF.

The V gene is TRBV27, the J gene TRBJ1-5; D perhaps matches TRBD1 (5 bases). Between the trimmed V and J ends, which lost 5 bases and 3 bases, there was a span of 17 bases. Germline assignment: CDR1 MNHEY and CDR2 SMNVEV (reference sequence). This CDR3 is 16 amino acids long. DNA of the CDR3: TGTGCCAGCAGTCTCTCCCGGGGGGGGGTCAATCAGCCCCAGCATTTT. Translated, it gives CASSLSRGGVNQPQHF.

The chain combines TRBV5-1 with TRBJ2-3; 12 bases match TRBD1. Germline trimming cut 1 base from V and 0 bases from J; bases unmatched to any gene: 12. The CDR3 loop spans 20 amino acids. Germline V CDR1 and CDR2: SGHRS, YFSETQ. The CDR3 is CASSLPKGTGGVGSTDTQYF. CDR3 sequence (DNA): TGCGCCAGCAGCTTGCCCAAAGGGACAGGGGGCGTCGGTAGCACAGATACGCAGTATTTT.

The chain is built from TRBV2 and TRBJ2-2; D might be TRBD2 (6 bases). The CDR3 is 14 amino acids. Trimming stripped 6 bases from V and 4 bases from J, with 12 bases between. Germline V gene sequence: CDR1 SNHLY, CDR2 FYNNEI. CDR3 sequence (DNA): TGTGCCAGCAGGGGGTCTAGCGTCACCGGGGAGCTGTTTTTT. Translated: CASRGSSVTGELFF.

The chain joins TRBV5-1 to TRBJ1-1, with TRBD1 matching 9 bases. Looked up from germline, CDR1 is SGHRS and CDR2 is YFSETQ. The length of the CDR3 is 15 residues. Trimming at V came to 0 bases and at J to 6 bases, leaving 6 bases not matched to a gene. The chain's CDR3 is CASSLETGGISEAFF. The CDR3 DNA reads TGCGCCAGCAGCTTGGAGACAGGGGGAATTTCTGAAGCTTTCTTT.

J is TRBJ1-2 and V is TRBV2, with TRBD1 identical over 10 bases. V was pared by 5 bases and J by 7 bases, with 16 bases of the junction left unmatched. CDR3 length: 17 amino acids. Per the germline V gene, CDR1 is SNHLY and CDR2 is FYNNEI. The CDR3 protein is CASSKESTGTGAGGYTF. The DNA for the CDR3 is TGTGCCAGCAGTAAAGAATCCACCGGGACAGGGGCCGGTGGCTACACCTTC.

The chain couples TRBV30 to TRBJ1-2, with 7 bases aligning to TRBD1. CDR3 length equals 11 residues. Germline loops: CDR1 GTSNPN, CDR2 SVGIG (reference sequence). This CDR3 reads CARDSTYGYTF. CDR3 DNA sequence: TGTGCTCGGGACAGCACCTATGGCTACACCTTC.

The chain joins TRBV19 to TRBJ1-5; TRBD1 matches at 8 bases. This CDR3 spans 15 amino acids. Unmatched junction bases numbered 13, after V lost 9 bases and J lost 6 bases. Germline lookup yields CDR1 LNHDA and CDR2 SQIVND (reference sequence). The CDR3 sequence is CASGRGLGVGQPQHF. The CDR3, as DNA: TGTGCCAGCGGCAGGGGGCTGGGGGTGGGTCAGCCCCAGCATTTT.

The sample holds a few counts of this clone. V gene TRBV6-1 combines with J gene TRBJ2-1; 7 bases agree with TRBD2. V gave up 7 bases and J gave up 3 bases; unmatched junction bases: 9. Germline CDR1 is MNHNS and CDR2 is SASEGT. The CDR3 is 15 amino acids. The CDR3 nucleotides read TGTGCCAGCATGGGACTAAAAGGGTACTACAATGAGCAGTTCTTC. Protein sequence: CASMGLKGYYNEQFF.

About this clone itself: At one end the junction does not follow the germline gene, possibly because of a read error. V usage is TRBV5-1 and J usage is TRBJ1-1; 10 bases match TRBD1. Germline CDR1 reads SGHRS; CDR2 reads YFSETQ. The length of the CDR3 is 16 residues. The CDR3 DNA reads TGCGCCAGCAGGCAAGCGGGACAGGGGTTGAAGACTGAAGCTTTCTTT. It specifies CASRQAGQGLKTEAFF.

This clone was counted a few times. The J gene is TRBJ1-1, the V gene TRBV30; no clear D gene. The CDR3 extends over 12 amino acids. V was pared by 5 bases and J by 1 base, with 8 bases between. Germline V gives CDR1 GTSNPN, CDR2 SVGIG (reference sequence). CDR3 in DNA: TGTGCCTGGGTTGGGCGGAACACTGAAGCTTTCTTT. It codes for CAWVGRNTEAFF. Based on the CDR3 plus reference TRBV30 and TRBJ1-1, the full variable domain is SQTIHQWPATLVQPVGSPLSLECTVEGTSNPNLYWYRQAAGRGLQLLFYSVGIGQISSEVPQNLSASRPQDRQFILSSKKLLLSDSGFYLCAWVGRNTEAFFGQGTRLTVV.

The gene calls are TRBV20-1 and TRBJ2-7; no firm D call. The CDR3 sequence is 10 residues long. Per germline, CDR1 DFQATT and CDR2 SNEGSKA (reference sequence). The V end was cut by 3 bases, the J end by 7 bases, with 7 bases between. The CDR3 loop is CSASYSEQYF. For the CDR3, the DNA is TGCAGTGCTAGTTATAGTGAGCAGTACTTC.

This clone came up once. The gene calls are TRBV21-1 and TRBJ2-3; the D segment call TRBD1 is taken from the table without a DNA check. TRBV21-1 is recorded as a pseudogene. The CDR3 is 18 residues long. CDR3 sequence: CASSKGPCAGGSTDTQYF. For the CDR3, the DNA is TGTGCCAGCAGCAAAGGCCCCTGCGCAGGGGGTAGCACAGATACGCAGTATTTT.

The chain recombines TRBV29-1 with TRBJ1-1; 7 bases are a match to TRBD1. This CDR3 is 14 amino acids long. The germline V gene encodes CDR1 SQVTM and CDR2 ANQGSEA. After removal of 6 bases from V and 4 bases from J, the junction contained 11 bases not matched to a gene. The CDR3 here is CSVDRAALGTEAFF. The CDR3 nucleotides read TGCAGCGTCGACAGGGCCGCCTTGGGCACTGAAGCTTTCTTT.

The J gene is TRBJ2-1, the V gene TRBV27, with 9 bases that match TRBD2. Germline CDR1 and CDR2: MNHEY and SMNVEV (reference sequence). The CDR3 extends over 15 amino acids. Trimming took 1 base from V and 7 from J; bases not matched to a gene: 5. The CDR3 DNA is TGTGCCAGCAGTTTATATGCTAGCGGGATGAATGAGCAGTTCTTC. Protein: CASSLYASGMNEQFF.

Here the CDR3 DNA reads TGTGCCAGCAGCCTCGCAACAGGGGCGCTGACAGATACGCAGTATTTT. Protein product: CASSLATGALTDTQYF. The chain has TRBV5-4 and TRBJ2-3, with 7 bases identical to TRBD1. This CDR3 has 16 amino acids. V gave up 4 bases and J gave up 3 bases; unmatched junction bases: 11. Germline V gene lookup returns CDR1 SGHNT and CDR2 YYREEE (reference sequence).

CDR3 protein: CAIRRQGGINSGNTIYF. The CDR3 DNA is TGTGCCATACGGCGACAGGGGGGGATTAACTCTGGAAACACCATATATTTT. The V gene is TRBV10-3, the J gene TRBJ1-3, with 9 positions matching TRBD1. The CDR3 contains 17 residues. Germline CDR1 reads ENHRY; CDR2 reads SYGVKD. Trimming at V came to 9 bases and at J to 0 bases, leaving 12 bases not matched to a gene.

The chain is built from TRBV7-9 and TRBJ2-3; 8 bases fit TRBD2. Germline-derived CDR1 and CDR2 are SEHNR and FQNEAQ (reference sequence). The CDR3 extends over 14 amino acids. J lost 4 bases, V lost 9 bases, and 9 bases had no gene match. In DNA, the CDR3 is TGTGCCAGTACCTTCGGGGGGGGAGCAGATACGCAGTATTTT. This translates into CASTFGGGADTQYF. Filled out from reference TRBV7-9 and TRBJ2-3, the complete variable domain reads DTGVSQNPRHKITKRGQNVTFRCDPISEHNRLYWYRQTLGQGPEFLTYFQNEAQLEKSRLLSDRFSAERPKGSFSTLEIQRTEQGDSAMYLCASTFGGGADTQYFGPGTRLTVL.

The chain links TRBV28 to TRBJ1-2; 7 bases agree with TRBD1. This CDR3 is built from 17 residues. Germline V gene data show CDR1 as MDHEN and CDR2 as SYDVKM. Trimming took 6 bases from V and 7 from J; bases not matched to a gene: 20. The CDR3 loop is CASSPLSGTVFRVGYTF. Here the CDR3 DNA reads TGTGCCAGCAGCCCTCTTTCCGGGACAGTCTTCCGGGTTGGCTACACCTTC.

V gene TRBV29-1 combines with J gene TRBJ2-2; the match to TRBD2 covers 7 bases. The J segment lost 6 bases and the V segment lost 6 bases, leaving 13 bases of the junction unmatched. CDR3 length equals 15 residues. Germline CDR1 is SQVTM and CDR2 is ANQGSEA. The CDR3 nucleotides read TGCAGCGTGAGTCTAGGCGGGAGTATGGCCGGGGAGCTGTTTTTT. This gives the protein CSVSLGGSMAGELFF.

This chain links TRBV4-1 with TRBJ2-7; the match to TRBD2 covers 7 bases. V lost 2 bases and J lost 3; bases outside the gene matches: 10. This CDR3 spans 16 amino acids. CDR1 and CDR2 from the germline V gene are MGHRA and YSYEKL. CDR3 amino acids: CASSQRAGGFLYEQYF. As DNA, the CDR3 is TGCGCCAGCAGCCAAAGGGCCGGGGGGTTTCTCTACGAGCAGTACTTC.

V gene TRBV7-2 combines with J gene TRBJ1-2; D is perhaps TRBD1 (5 bases). The CDR3 consists of 14 residues. The germline V and J ends were trimmed by 1 base and 2 bases, with 8 bases remaining between them. CDR1 is SGHTA and CDR2 is FQGNSA in the germline V gene. The chain's CDR3 is CASSLESGNYGYTF. For the CDR3, the DNA is TGTGCCAGCAGCTTAGAATCAGGGAACTATGGCTACACCTTC.

J is TRBJ2-6 and V is TRBV4-3; 7 nucleotides agree with TRBD1. The CDR3 consists of 19 residues. Germline CDR1 and CDR2: LGHNA and YSLEER. Unmatched junction bases numbered 12, after V lost 0 bases and J lost 4 bases. The CDR3 bases are TGCGCCAGCAGCCAAGATTACGGCAGGGGGTATTCCGGGGCCAACGTCCTGACTTTC. Encoded protein: CASSQDYGRGYSGANVLTF.

The rearrangement joins TRBV28 to TRBJ2-1; 13 bases are a match to TRBD2. The CDR3 is 15 amino acids. Germline V gene data show CDR1 as MDHEN and CDR2 as SYDVKM. With 5 bases clipped from V and 10 bases from J, the junction kept 8 bases outside the gene matches. CDR3 bases: TGTGCCAGCAGTCCCATAACTAGCGGGAGGGCGGAGCAGTTCTTC. Translation gives CASSPITSGRAEQFF.

V and J are TRBV2 and TRBJ2-4; no clear D. Germline-derived CDR1 and CDR2 are SNHLY and FYNNEI. The CDR3 covers 15 residues. Trimming removed 2 bases at V and 3 bases at J, with 11 bases between. The CDR3 DNA reads as TGTGCCAGCAGTGAACTGGTTAGTGGCAAAAACATTCAGTACTTC. Its protein product is CASSELVSGKNIQYF.

This chain connects TRBV7-3 to TRBJ1-1; 8 nucleotides align to TRBD1. V lost 5 bases to trimming and J lost 5 bases; unmatched junction nucleotides: 7. The CDR3 is made up of 14 amino acids. CDR1 and CDR2 from the germline V gene are SGHTA and FQGTGA. CDR3 sequence (DNA): TGTGCCAGCAGCCAGTCCGGGACAGGTACTGAAGCTTTCTTT. It yields the protein CASSQSGTGTEAFF.

V and J are TRBV18 and TRBJ2-7; D is unclear. Germline-derived CDR1 and CDR2 are KGHSH and LQKENI. Trimming stripped 1 base from V and 2 bases from J, with 3 bases between. The CDR3 has 12 amino acids. The CDR3 coding sequence is TGTGCCAGCTCACCACAGCCCTACGAGCAGTACTTC. Its translation is CASSPQPYEQYF.

The chain recombines TRBV7-2 with TRBJ1-1; 8 bases are a match to TRBD1. The CDR3 sequence is 13 residues long. With V trimmed by 5 bases and J by 8 bases, 7 bases remained unmatched. Germline V gives CDR1 SGHTA, CDR2 FQGNSA. The CDR3 sequence is CASSPDRGMEAFF. The DNA for the CDR3 is TGTGCCAGCAGCCCTGACAGGGGAATGGAAGCTTTCTTT.

The J gene is TRBJ2-2, the V gene TRBV4-3; D not resolved. Germline V CDR1 and CDR2: LGHNA, YSLEER. CDR3 length equals 15 residues. The V end lost 1 base, the J end lost 5 bases, and 11 bases lay between the germline ends. The CDR3 is CASSQGLTVTGELFF. CDR3 nucleotides: TGCGCCAGCAGCCAAGGACTTACGGTTACCGGGGAGCTGTTTTTT.

The rearrangement uses TRBV4-2 and TRBJ1-2, with 9 positions matching TRBD1. J lost 5 bases, V lost 5 bases, and 9 bases had no gene match. Germline loops: CDR1 LGHNA, CDR2 YNFKEQ. The CDR3 extends over 15 amino acids. The CDR3 nucleotides are TGTGCCAGCAGCTCACGGACAGGGGAGGTTTATGGCTACACCTTC. Protein: CASSSRTGEVYGYTF.

This sequence joins TRBV2 and TRBJ2-1; 12 nucleotides line up with TRBD2. Germline V gene sequence: CDR1 SNHLY, CDR2 FYNNEI. The trim removed 4 bases at V and 10 bases at J, leaving 5 bases unmatched. The CDR3 has 14 residues. The CDR3 DNA follows: TGTGCCAGCAGTGGGGCTAGCGGGAGGGGCGAGCAGTTCTTC. The encoded protein is CASSGASGRGEQFF.